This T cell receptor beta chain emerged from a study of blood T cells in healthy people across ages. Study-wide findings and caveats: The study found TCR beta diversity correlated strongly with naive T cell percentage.

Using a J-beta primer mix together with a sample-barcoded 5' primer, a second PCR was run for roughly 6 to 12 cycles. Each CDR3 protein gets one entry after TCRdb re-called the 5' RACE reads with MiXCR. In the table there are approximately 1.5 million distinct CDR3 sequences, around 36% of which are singletons. Notes on this clonotype: Its antigen is still unknown.

The ends were cut back, 2 bases at V and 5 bases at J, with 10 bases in the middle. The CDR3 is 13 amino acids. Germline V lookup: CDR1 LGHNA, CDR2 YNFKEQ. This TCR was recovered from a woman between 25 and 40 years old in good health. The sequencing sample was made of blood. The J gene is TRBJ2-7, the V gene TRBV4-2; D possibly corresponds to TRBD2 (5 bases). The DNA of the CDR3 is TGTGCCAGCAGCCAACTCGTGAGGGACGAGCAGTACTTC. Translated: CASSQLVRDEQYF.